A selection of T cell receptor beta chains follows, all from one sample in a study of T-cell reconstitution after alpha-beta-depleted transplantation in children. TCRdb reanalysed the PCR reads using MiXCR and keeps one entry per CDR3 protein. The table lists around 580,000 distinct CDR3 sequences, 27% of them singletons, with 30% to 45% in the top ten. Here the sequenced sample was PBMCs, taken before TCRalphabeta/CD19-depleted stem cell transplant. The receptors originated from a boy younger than two with Wiskott-Aldrich syndrome, due to receive a stem cell transplant. The CDR3 runs from the conserved cysteine through the conserved F or W. A D gene is named only where the DNA matches it firmly. Only some rows state a clone size, as once, few, many or a class for expanded clones.

>TRBV20-1|-|TRBJ2-7|few
TGCAGTGCTCCAACCTCGGGTTTCGAGGGGCAGTACTTC
CSAPTSGFEGQYF
>TRBV19|-|TRBJ2-1|few
TGTGCCAGTAGTCGGTCTAGCGTATACAATGAGCAGTTCTTC
CASSRSSVYNEQFF
>TRBV5-1|-|TRBJ2-5|few
TGCGCCAGCAGCTTGGATGTGACCCAGTACTTC
CASSLDVTQYF
>TRBV19|-|TRBJ2-1|-
TGTGCCAGTAGTATAGCAGACAATGAGCAGTTCTTC
CASSIADNEQFF
>TRBV6-1|-|TRBJ2-7|-
TGTGCCAGCAGTCCAATCCAGGGTTCCTACGAGCAGTACTTC
CASSPIQGSYEQYF
>TRBV29-1|-|TRBJ2-3|few
TGCAGCGTCCGGCCACAGGTCACAGATACGCAGTATTTT
CSVRPQVTDTQYF
>TRBV27|TRBD1|TRBJ1-6|-
TGTGCCAGCAGGGGGTACAGGGGACTGCTTAATTCCAATTCACCCCTCCACTTT
CASRGYRGLLNSNSPLHF
>TRBV5-1|TRBD2|TRBJ2-1|few
TGCGCCAGCAGCCCTCAACTAGCGGGAGTGAATAATGAGCAGTTCTTC
CASSPQLAGVNNEQFF
>TRBV5-1|-|TRBJ1-2|-
TGCGCCAGCAACCCACAGGGACCTGACTTTGGCTACACCTTC
CASNPQGPDFGYTF
>TRBV12-3/TRBV12-4|TRBD2|TRBJ2-7|few
TGTGCCAGCAGTTCGGGGGGGATGTACTTC
CASSSGGMYF
>TRBV27|TRBD2|TRBJ2-1|few
TGTGCCAGTAAACTAGCGGCCTCCTACAATGAGCAGTTCTTC
CASKLAASYNEQFF
>TRBV30|-|TRBJ2-3|-
TGTGCCTCGGGCATCCTAACAGCGTTCGGCACAGATACGCAGTATTTT
CASGILTAFGTDTQYF
>TRBV4-1|-|TRBJ2-2|few
TGCGCCAGCAGCCAAGAGCCCTTGAGAAGGGCCGGGGAGCTGTTTTTT
CASSQEPLRRAGELFF
>TRBV24-1|-|TRBJ2-1|-
TGTGCCACCAGTGTGGGGGCAGAGCAGTTCTTC
CATSVGAEQFF
>TRBV20-1|-|TRBJ2-5|-
TGCAGTGCTAGAGACAGTAGCTGGGAGACCCAGTACTTC
CSARDSSWETQYF
>TRBV5-5|TRBD1|TRBJ2-2|few
TGTGCCAGCACCAGACAGGGGGCGGACGGGGAGCTGTTTTTT
CASTRQGADGELFF
>TRBV27|-|TRBJ2-1|-
TGTGCCAGCAGTACGCCTAGTGGCACCAATGAGCAGTTCTTC
CASSTPSGTNEQFF
>TRBV2|-|TRBJ2-4|few
TGTGCCAGCAGACGTTCGGAAGTCCAGTACTTC
CASRRSEVQYF
>TRBV5-1|-|TRBJ1-1|few
TGCGCCAGCAGCTTGGGCCCGGGAGGGTCCACTGAAGCTTTCTTT
CASSLGPGGSTEAFF
>TRBV5-1|-|TRBJ2-3|-
TGCGCCAGCAGCCCTGTGAAACGGCACACAGATACGCAGTATTTT
CASSPVKRHTDTQYF
>TRBV5-6|-|TRBJ1-1|-
TGTGCCAGCAGCCGAGGTCTGGGGTTAGATATGAACACTGAAGCTTTCTTT
CASSRGLGLDMNTEAFF
>TRBV30|TRBD2|TRBJ2-3|-
TGTGCCTGGAGTGTAGGTCTAGCGGGAGCGGATACGCAGTATTTT
CAWSVGLAGADTQYF
>TRBV11-2|-|TRBJ2-3|-
TGTGCCAGCAGCTTGAGGACCTTTAGCACAGATACGCAGTATTTT
CASSLRTFSTDTQYF
>TRBV29-1|-|TRBJ2-1|-
TGCAGCGTATCGAAGCTTTCCTACAATGAGCAGTTCTTC
CSVSKLSYNEQFF
>TRBV6-1|TRBD1|TRBJ1-4|few
TGTGCCAGCGAGAACGACAGGGTGAATGAAAAACTGTTTTTT
CASENDRVNEKLFF
>TRBV28|TRBD2|TRBJ2-1|-
TGTGCCAGCAGCGAACAAAATTGGCTAGCGGGAGAAAGGGGTGAGCAGTTCTTC
CASSEQNWLAGERGEQFF
>TRBV18|-|TRBJ2-1|few
TGTGCCAGCTCACTGCAGGGCGTTGGTGAGCAGTTCTTC
CASSLQGVGEQFF
>TRBV20-1|-|TRBJ1-4|few
TGCAGTGCCCCACAGGGCCCCGGGGAAAAACTGTTTTTT
CSAPQGPGEKLFF
>TRBV5-1|-|TRBJ1-6|few
TGCGCCAGCAGCCGAAACACGGGCTTCTCCTATAATTCACCCCTCCACTTT
CASSRNTGFSYNSPLHF
>TRBV27|TRBD1|TRBJ1-2|-
TGTGCCAGCAGTCGAGGACCGGGACAGCCTTCGCATGGCTACACCTTC
CASSRGPGQPSHGYTF
>TRBV25-1|-|TRBJ2-7|few
TGTGCCAGCAGTGGAGGGTTCTCCTACGAGCAGTACTTC
CASSGGFSYEQYF
>TRBV6-5|TRBD1|TRBJ1-1|-
TGTGCCAGCAGTTACGGGACAGGGGCTTCAGGGGACACTGAAGCTTTCTTT
CASSYGTGASGDTEAFF
>TRBV2|TRBD1|TRBJ2-7|-
TGTGCCAGCAGACCGGGACAGGGGACATCCTACGAGCAGTACTTC
CASRPGQGTSYEQYF